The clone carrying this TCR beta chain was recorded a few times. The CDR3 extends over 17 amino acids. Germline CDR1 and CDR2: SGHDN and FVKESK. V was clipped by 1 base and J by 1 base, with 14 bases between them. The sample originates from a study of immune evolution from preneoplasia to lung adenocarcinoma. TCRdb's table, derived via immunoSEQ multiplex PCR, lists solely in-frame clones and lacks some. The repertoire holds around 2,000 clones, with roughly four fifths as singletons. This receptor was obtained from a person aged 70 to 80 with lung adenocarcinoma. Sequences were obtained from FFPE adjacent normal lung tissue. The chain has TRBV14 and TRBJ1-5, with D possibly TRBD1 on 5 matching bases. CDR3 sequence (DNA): TGTGCCAGCAGCCAAGCGGCGGCGAGGGACAGCAATCAGCCCCAGCATTTT. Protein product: CASSQAAARDSNQPQHF. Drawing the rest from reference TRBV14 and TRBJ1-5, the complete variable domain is EAGVTQFPSHSVIEKGQTVTLRCDPISGHDNLYWYRRVMGKEIKFLLHFVKESKQDESGMPNNRFLAERTGGTYSTLKVQPAELEDSGVYFCASSQAAARDSNQPQHFGDGTRLSIL.